A single sample is the source of the 14 T cell receptor beta chains below, sequenced in a study of beta chain features in type 1 diabetes. Expressed TCRB transcripts were sequenced because the entire RNA isolate underwent reverse transcription. This table comes from immunoSEQ multiplex PCR, and its TCRdb copy is limited to in-frame clones, with some not included. The table lists fewer than 550,000 clones, 10% to 12% of them singletons, with 0.04% to 0.05% in the top ten. The source material was naive CD4+ T cells from blood. The receptors were sampled from a woman aged 18-29 years in good health.

This chain links TRBV15 with TRBJ1-2; D remains unclear. The length of the CDR3 is 13 residues. Trimming shortened V by 4 bases and J by 7 bases, and 13 bases separated the two germline ends. The germline gives CDR1 LNHNV, CDR2 YYDKDF (reference sequence). DNA of the CDR3: TGTGCCACCAGCACTCAGTCAGCGGTTGGCTACACCTTC. It is translated as CATSTQSAVGYTF.

This clone was counted only a few times. The chain has TRBV9 and TRBJ2-7, with 9 positions matching TRBD1. V gave up 2 bases and J gave up 2 bases; unmatched junction bases: 2. The CDR3 runs 14 residues. The germline gives CDR1 SGDLS, CDR2 YYNGEE. This CDR3 reads CASSVGTGPYEQYF. As DNA, the CDR3 is TGTGCCAGCAGCGTGGGGACAGGGCCCTACGAGCAGTACTTC.

V is TRBV9 and J is TRBJ2-3; D perhaps matches TRBD2 (5 bases). The germline V and J ends were trimmed by 0 bases and 4 bases, with 12 bases remaining between them. Germline V gene sequence: CDR1 SGDLS, CDR2 YYNGEE. The CDR3 has 15 residues. Here the CDR3 reads CASSVDPGWADTQYF. CDR3 DNA sequence: TGTGCCAGCAGCGTAGACCCGGGATGGGCAGATACGCAGTATTTT.

This clone was picked up a small number of times. Other nucleotide sequences from this sample produce the same CDR3. CDR3 region: CSAGQGGEKLFF. DNA for the CDR3: TGCAGCGCGGGACAGGGCGGGGAAAAACTGTTTTTT. This rearrangement joins TRBV29-1 to TRBJ1-4; 9 bases map to TRBD1. This CDR3 spans 12 amino acids. Germline V gives CDR1 SQVTM, CDR2 ANQGSEA. J lost 8 bases, V lost 7 bases, and 5 bases had no gene match. The full variable domain, with the rest looked up from reference TRBV29-1 and TRBJ1-4, is SAVISQKPSRDICQRGTSLTIQCQVDSQVTMMFWYRQQPGQSLTLIATANQGSEATYESGFVIDKFPISRPNLTFSTLTVSNMSPEDSSIYLCSAGQGGEKLFFGSGTQLSVL.

This chain connects TRBV15 to TRBJ2-5; perhaps D is TRBD1 or TRBD2 (6 bases each). This CDR3 has 18 amino acids. V was clipped by 4 bases and J by 7 bases, with 28 bases between them. Germline CDR1 and CDR2: LNHNV and YYDKDF (reference sequence). CDR3 sequence reads: CATSTPGGRTGSKGTQYF. The CDR3 DNA reads as TGTGCCACCAGCACCCCCGGGGGCAGAACCGGGAGCAAAGGGACCCAGTACTTC.

With respect to this clone: The sample has other DNA sequences that encode this CDR3 too. This sequence joins TRBV2 and TRBJ1-1; the D is unclear. Germline assignment: CDR1 SNHLY and CDR2 FYNNEI. The CDR3 sequence is 13 residues long. Trimming removed 3 bases from V and 1 base from J, with 6 bases in between. DNA of the CDR3: TGTGCCAGCAGTGAGGAGTGGAACACTGAAGCTTTCTTT. Protein sequence: CASSEEWNTEAFF.

There are a few counts of this clone. The V call is TRBV6-5, the J call TRBJ2-1; perhaps TRBD1 as D (6 bases). CDR1 and CDR2 from the germline V gene are MNHEY and SVGAGI. V lost 6 bases and J lost 5, with 14 bases in between. The CDR3 runs 14 residues. The CDR3 protein is CASRFGQKHNEQFF. The CDR3, as DNA: TGTGCCAGCAGATTCGGACAGAAGCACAATGAGCAGTTCTTC.

This clone was seen a handful of times. The genes are TRBV7-2 and TRBJ2-1; no clear D. Germline V gene data show CDR1 as SGHTA and CDR2 as FQGNSA. This CDR3 region has 11 residues. V was shortened by 5 bases and J by 5 bases, with 4 bases between the two germline ends. The CDR3 nucleotides read TGTGCCAGCAGCCATAACAATGAGCAGTTCTTC. This encodes CASSHNNEQFF.

In its sample, this clone was seen a few times. The rearrangement joins TRBV27 to TRBJ2-7, with TRBD2 matching 9 bases. This CDR3 contains 14 residues. The germline gives CDR1 MNHEY, CDR2 SMNVEV (reference sequence). V was pared by 6 bases and J by 3 bases, with 6 bases of the junction left unmatched. CDR3 sequence (DNA): TGTGCCAGCAGCGAAGCGGGAGGATTCTACGAGCAGTACTTC. Its translation: CASSEAGGFYEQYF.

This clone was found a few times. The chain employs TRBV4-2 and TRBJ1-1, with D uncertain. This CDR3 is built from 15 residues. The V end was cut by 5 bases, the J end by 3 bases, with 16 bases between. Germline CDR1 reads LGHNA; CDR2 reads YNFKEQ. This CDR3 reads CASSFEPVEYTEAFF. For the CDR3, the DNA is TGTGCCAGCAGCTTCGAGCCGGTAGAGTACACTGAAGCTTTCTTT.

This clone was observed once. The CDR3 loop reads CASSLGTAEETQYF. CDR3 DNA sequence: TGTGCCAGCAGTCTAGGGACGGCCGAAGAGACCCAGTACTTC. The J gene is TRBJ2-5, the V gene TRBV28, with D possibly called TRBD1 or TRBD2 (5 bases each). Germline V gene lookup returns CDR1 MDHEN and CDR2 SYDVKM. The CDR3 covers 14 residues. The ends were cut back, 5 bases at V and 3 bases at J, with 13 bases in the middle.

In this sample, this clone turned up a few times. Written as DNA, the CDR3 is TGTGCCAGCAGCCGGGGACTAGCGGACAATGAGCAGTTCTTC. Protein: CASSRGLADNEQFF. The J gene is TRBJ2-1, the V gene TRBV5-4; 11 nucleotides agree with TRBD2. V was pared by 4 bases and J by 5 bases, with 2 bases of the junction left unmatched. This CDR3 is 14 amino acids long. In germline, CDR1 is SGHNT, CDR2 YYREEE (reference sequence).

The CDR3 loop reads CASSAQGVPGELFF. The DNA for the CDR3 is TGTGCCAGCAGTGCTCAGGGTGTCCCCGGGGAGCTGTTTTTT. The chain couples TRBV2 to TRBJ2-2; D might be TRBD1 (5 bases). Germline V gene lookup returns CDR1 SNHLY and CDR2 FYNNEI. V lost 4 bases, J lost 6 bases, and 12 bases lay in between. The CDR3 runs 14 residues.

The rearrangement uses TRBV7-2 and TRBJ2-5; the D call may be TRBD1 or TRBD2 (5 bases each). CDR3 size: 15 residues. Germline CDR1 reads SGHTA; CDR2 reads FQGNSA. Trimming took off 3 bases at V and 1 base at J, with 12 bases between the two ends. The CDR3 loop is CASSFQTGLQETQYF. CDR3 DNA: TGTGCCAGCAGCTTTCAAACGGGGCTCCAAGAGACCCAGTACTTC. Looking up the rest from reference TRBV7-2 and TRBJ2-5 gives the full variable domain: GAGVSQSPSNKVTEKGKDVELRCDPISGHTALYWYRQSLGQGLEFLIYFQGNSAPDKSGLPSDRFSAERTGGSVSTLTIQRTQQEDSAVYLCASSFQTGLQETQYFGPGTRLLVL.